This paragraph covers one T cell receptor beta chain sequence. TCRdb fed the 5' RACE reads into MiXCR, producing one record per CDR3 protein. The sample has fewer than 40,000 distinct CDR3 sequences, more than 8% seen once; the top ten hold around 3%. The entry originates in a study of chronic HIV infection and antiretroviral therapy. V shed 4 bases, J shed 2 bases, and the junction held 3 bases outside the gene matches. This CDR3 is built from 14 residues. CDR1 MGHDK and CDR2 SYGVNS come from the germline V gene. This chain joins TRBV25-1 and TRBJ2-7; TRBD1 agrees at 9 bases. Sequencing input: peripheral blood. This sequence was found in an adult who had HIV and had not received antiretroviral therapy, or was an uninfected healthy control (not recorded which). The CDR3 here is CASSGQGDAYEQYF. CDR3 coding DNA: TGTGCCAGCAGTGGACAGGGGGACGCCTACGAGCAGTACTTC.